These T cell receptor beta chains were read from a single sample in a study of cytomegalovirus exposure and HLA in healthy donors. TCRdb's table, derived via immunoSEQ multiplex PCR, lists solely in-frame clones and lacks some. This sample has over 150,000 clones, with around 80% found just once. Sequencing was performed on PBMCs. The receptors originated from a man aged 25 to 40 in good health and CMV-seropositive. The CDR3 runs from the conserved cysteine through the conserved F or W. D genes are given only for firm matches. Size tells how often a clone was seen (once, few, many) or the class of an expanded clone, and some rows leave it out.

>TRBV27|.|TRBJ1-3|.
TGTGCCAGCAGCTTGACCGGCGGCTCTGGAAACACCATATATTTT
CASSLTGGSGNTIYF
>TRBV6-4|.|TRBJ1-2|.
TGTGCCAGCAGTGCCCACCCCAAGGACAGCTCAAGCTACACCTTC
CASSAHPKDSSSYTF
>TRBV7-6|.|TRBJ1-6|.
TGTGCCAGCAGCCCCCCTCCCGGGATGGGTAATTCACCCCTCCACTTT
CASSPPPGMGNSPLHF
>TRBV29-1|TRBD2|TRBJ2-3|.
TGCAGCGTTGGACTAGCGGGGGGCACAGATACGCAGTATTTT
CSVGLAGGTDTQYF
>TRBV7-9|TRBD1|TRBJ2-7|.
TGTGCCAGCAGCTTCCCACAGGGGCCTTCCTACGAGCAGTACTTC
CASSFPQGPSYEQYF
>TRBV18|.|TRBJ1-2|.
TGTGCCAGCTCACCAGGAACGGGAGTTAACTATGGCTACACCTTC
CASSPGTGVNYGYTF
>TRBV27|TRBD1|TRBJ2-2|.
TGTGCCAGCTGCGGACAGGGGGCTAACACCGGGGAGCTGTTTTTT
CASCGQGANTGELFF
>TRBV12-5|TRBD1|TRBJ1-2|.
TGTGCTAGTGGTTTCGGGACAGTTGGTGGCTACACCTTC
CASGFGTVGGYTF
>TRBV27|TRBD1|TRBJ2-7|.
TGTGCCAGCAGGAGGAACACAGGGGGCTACGAGCAGTACTTC
CASRRNTGGYEQYF
>TRBV7-9|TRBD1|TRBJ1-6|.
TGTGCCAGCAGCTCCATGACAGGGGGTAATTCACCCCTCCACTTT
CASSSMTGGNSPLHF
>TRBV27|TRBD1|TRBJ1-1|.
TGTGCCAGCAGTTTAGGGGGCAGGGGGGCAATGAACACTGAAGCTTTCTTT
CASSLGGRGAMNTEAFF
>TRBV2|.|TRBJ1-4|.
TGTGCCAGCAGCGGTGGAACTAATGAAAAACTGTTTTTT
CASSGGTNEKLFF
>TRBV5-1|.|TRBJ2-2|few
TGCGCCAGCAGCTTGTTGTCAGGGGTGGTCGGTAACACCGGGGAGCTGTTTTTT
CASSLLSGVVGNTGELFF
>TRBV7-2|.|TRBJ2-7|few
TGTGCCAGCAGCTTGGGACATCTCTCCTACGAGCAGTACTTC
CASSLGHLSYEQYF
>TRBV27|.|TRBJ2-7|.
TGTGCCAGCAAATCCCCTAGCCGCGAGCAGTACTTC
CASKSPSREQYF
>TRBV6-1|TRBD2|TRBJ2-5|.
TGTGCCAGCAGTGAAGTGTTGGCGGGAGGGGAAGAGACCCAGTACTTC
CASSEVLAGGEETQYF
>TRBV7-9|TRBD2|TRBJ2-5|.
TGTGCCAGCGTAAAAACGGCTAGCGGGAGGGTCAAAGAGACCCAGTACTTC
CASVKTASGRVKETQYF
>TRBV7-9|TRBD1|TRBJ1-2|once
TGTGCCCCCTTAGTTTCAGGGGGCGGCCTCCATGGCTACACCTTC
CAPLVSGGGLHGYTF
>TRBV4-1|TRBD1|TRBJ2-7|.
TGCGCCAGCAGCCAAGCAGGGACAGTCTCCTACGAGCAGTACTTC
CASSQAGTVSYEQYF
>TRBV11-3|.|TRBJ2-5|.
TGTGTCAGCAGCTTAGGGCGGGGCCAAGAGACCCAGTACTTC
CVSSLGRGQETQYF
>TRBV12-5|TRBD1|TRBJ1-5|.
TGTGCTAGTGGCGGGGACAGCCTATATCAGCCCCAGCATTTT
CASGGDSLYQPQHF
>TRBV7-9|TRBD1|TRBJ1-6|.
TGTGCCAGCAGCCCTAGTCCCGGGACAGTTTTGGTTTCACCCCTCCACTTT
CASSPSPGTVLVSPLHF
>TRBV7-9|.|TRBJ2-7|few
TGTGCCAGCAGCATGACAGCCTACGAGCAGTACTTC
CASSMTAYEQYF
>TRBV19|.|TRBJ1-1|.
TGTGCCAGTAGTATTCGTCAGGCCAGGAACACTGAAGCTTTCTTT
CASSIRQARNTEAFF
>TRBV11-2|.|TRBJ2-7|.
TGTGCCAGCAGCTTAGAGGCAGTAACCGCCTACGAGCAGTACTTC
CASSLEAVTAYEQYF
>TRBV11-3|.|TRBJ2-3|.
TGTGCCAGCAGCGTTAGGAGCGGCGCGCTTCGAAGCACAGATACGCAGTATTTT
CASSVRSGALRSTDTQYF
>TRBV28|TRBD1|TRBJ2-3|.
TGTGCCAGCAGGGACGGACAGGGATCAGATACGCAGTATTTT
CASRDGQGSDTQYF
>TRBV9|.|TRBJ2-2|.
TGTGCCAGCAGCGAAGGGGGATTGGACGGTAGCGGGGAGCTGTTTTTT
CASSEGGLDGSGELFF
>TRBV5-4|.|TRBJ2-5|.
TGTGCCAGCAGCTTGGTCGGGTTGGAGACCCAGTACTTC
CASSLVGLETQYF
>TRBV5-1|.|TRBJ2-5|.
TGCGCCAGCAGTCCTTTTACAGGGCCCCAGGGGACCCAGTACTTC
CASSPFTGPQGTQYF
>TRBV7-2|TRBD1|TRBJ2-7|.
TGTGCCAGCTCCCGAACGCCGGGACAGGGAAAGTACTTC
CASSRTPGQGKYF
>TRBV6-1|TRBD1|TRBJ2-2|.
TGTGCCAGCAGTGGACAGGGGGCCGGGAAGTCCGGGGAGCTGTTTTTT
CASSGQGAGKSGELFF
>TRBV5-4|.|TRBJ1-6|.
TGTGCCAGCAGCCCGAGCGGGATCGACGCTTCACCCCTCCACTTT
CASSPSGIDASPLHF
>TRBV19|.|TRBJ1-2|.
TGTGCCAGTAGTCCCCGGTCCTATGGCTACACCTTC
CASSPRSYGYTF
>TRBV2|TRBD1|TRBJ1-5|.
TGTGCCAGCAGTGGGGACAGGGCTGGTCAGCCCCAGCATTTT
CASSGDRAGQPQHF
>TRBV4-1|TRBD2|TRBJ2-5|.
TGCGCCAGCAGCCAAGGGACTAGCGGGGACCAAGAGACCCAGTACTTC
CASSQGTSGDQETQYF
>TRBV7-2|TRBD1|TRBJ1-5|.
TGTGCCAGCAGCTTATCAGTAGGGGACAGGGGTTATAGCAATCAGCCCCAGCATTTT
CASSLSVGDRGYSNQPQHF
>TRBV2|.|TRBJ1-5|.
TGTGCCAGCAGTGAACCCCTCCGGACAGTGCATCAGCCCCAGCATTTT
CASSEPLRTVHQPQHF
>TRBV7-2|.|TRBJ2-5|.
TGTGCCAGCAGCCGGACAGAGTTTTTGGAGACCCAGTACTTC
CASSRTEFLETQYF
>TRBV6-5|.|TRBJ2-5|.
TGTGCCAGCAGTTACACAACTTTTTGGGGCGAGACCCAGTACTTC
CASSYTTFWGETQYF
>TRBV4-2|TRBD1|TRBJ1-4|medium-sized
TGTGCCAGCAGCCAAGCCTCGGGACAGGGGGCGGAGAAACTGTTTTTT
CASSQASGQGAEKLFF
>TRBV2|TRBD1|TRBJ1-1|few
TGTGCCAGCAGAGGACAGGGCCCGGACACTGAAGCTTTCTTT
CASRGQGPDTEAFF
>TRBV6-6|TRBD1|TRBJ1-1|.
TGTGCCAGCAGTCTAGGACAGGGTGACACTGAAGCTTTCTTT
CASSLGQGDTEAFF
>TRBV5-4|TRBD2|TRBJ2-1|.
TGTGCCAGCAGCGGTGGGGCGGGAGGATACAGTGAGCAGTTCTTC
CASSGGAGGYSEQFF
>TRBV4-2|.|TRBJ2-3|.
TGTGCCAGCAGCCAAGCGCTGATAGAGGCGGGGCCTAGCACAGATACGCAGTATTTT
CASSQALIEAGPSTDTQYF
>TRBV6-6|TRBD2|TRBJ2-1|once
TGTGCCAGCACCAGAAGCGGGAAGTCCTACAATGAGCAGTTCTTC
CASTRSGKSYNEQFF
>TRBV30|TRBD1|TRBJ1-4|.
TGTGCCTTGACAGGGCGGGCTGATGAAAAACTGTTTTTT
CALTGRADEKLFF
>TRBV15|.|TRBJ2-1|.
TGTGCCACCAGCAGAGATTTGAGTTTTGAGCAGTTCTTC
CATSRDLSFEQFF
>TRBV6-5|TRBD2|TRBJ2-7|.
TGTGCCAGCAGCGACGCGGGGCGGGAGTCCTACGAGCAGTACTTC
CASSDAGRESYEQYF
>TRBV18|TRBD1|TRBJ2-2|.
TGTGCCAGCTCACCCCGAGGACAGGGGAACGGGGAGCTGTTTTTT
CASSPRGQGNGELFF
>TRBV7-9|TRBD2|TRBJ2-1|few
TGTGCCAGCAGCTCGTCCGCTAGCGGTAATGAGCAGTTCTTC
CASSSSASGNEQFF